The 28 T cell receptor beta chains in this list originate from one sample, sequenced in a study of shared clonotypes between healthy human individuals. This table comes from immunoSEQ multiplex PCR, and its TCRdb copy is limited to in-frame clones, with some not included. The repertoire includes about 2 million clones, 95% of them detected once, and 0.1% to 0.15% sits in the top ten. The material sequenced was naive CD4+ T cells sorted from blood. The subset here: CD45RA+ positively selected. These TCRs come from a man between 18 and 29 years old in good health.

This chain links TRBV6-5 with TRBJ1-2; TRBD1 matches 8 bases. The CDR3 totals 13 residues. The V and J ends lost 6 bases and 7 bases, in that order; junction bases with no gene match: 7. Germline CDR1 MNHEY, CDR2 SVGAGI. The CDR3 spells CASSQQGVSGYTF. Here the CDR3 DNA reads TGTGCCAGCAGCCAACAGGGGGTCTCTGGCTACACCTTC.

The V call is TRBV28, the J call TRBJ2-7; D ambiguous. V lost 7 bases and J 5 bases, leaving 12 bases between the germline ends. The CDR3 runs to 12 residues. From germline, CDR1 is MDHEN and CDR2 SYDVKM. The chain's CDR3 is CASISTQDEQYF. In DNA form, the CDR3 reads TGTGCCAGCATTTCGACGCAGGACGAGCAGTACTTC.

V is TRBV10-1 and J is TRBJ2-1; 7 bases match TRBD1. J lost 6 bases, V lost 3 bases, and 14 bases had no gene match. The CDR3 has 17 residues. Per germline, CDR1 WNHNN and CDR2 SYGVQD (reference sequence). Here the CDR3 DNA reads TGCGCCAGCAGTGAAGGTTGGACAGGAACCTCTGGCAATGAGCAGTTCTTC. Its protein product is CASSEGWTGTSGNEQFF.

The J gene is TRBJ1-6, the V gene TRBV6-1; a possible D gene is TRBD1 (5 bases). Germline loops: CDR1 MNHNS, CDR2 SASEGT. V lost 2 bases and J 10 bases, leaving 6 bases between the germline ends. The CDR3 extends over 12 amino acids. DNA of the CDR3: TGTGCCAGCAGTGAATGGGGCTCACCCCTCCACTTT. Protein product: CASSEWGSPLHF.

CDR3 residues: CASRRTSGSETQYF. CDR3 in DNA: TGTGCCAGCAGAAGGACTAGCGGGAGTGAGACCCAGTACTTC. The rearrangement uses TRBV13 and TRBJ2-5, with 13 bases aligning to TRBD2. The germline V gene encodes CDR1 PRHDT and CDR2 FYEKMQ (reference sequence). V shed 6 bases and J 5 bases; nucleotides not matched to a gene: 3. This CDR3 has 14 amino acids.

The CDR3 DNA is TGTGCCAGCAGTTTCGACAGACACACCGGGGAGCTGTTTTTT. This translates into CASSFDRHTGELFF. The chain employs TRBV6-5 and TRBJ2-2; a possible D gene is TRBD1 (5 bases). CDR3 length: 14 residues. Trimming removed 4 bases at V and 3 bases at J, with 9 bases between. Germline assignment: CDR1 MNHEY and CDR2 SVGAGI.

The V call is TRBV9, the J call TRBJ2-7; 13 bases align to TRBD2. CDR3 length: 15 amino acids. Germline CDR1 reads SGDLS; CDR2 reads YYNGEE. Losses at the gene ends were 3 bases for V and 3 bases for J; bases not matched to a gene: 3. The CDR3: CASSAGLAGVYEQYF. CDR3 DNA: TGTGCCAGCAGCGCCGGACTAGCGGGAGTCTACGAGCAGTACTTC.

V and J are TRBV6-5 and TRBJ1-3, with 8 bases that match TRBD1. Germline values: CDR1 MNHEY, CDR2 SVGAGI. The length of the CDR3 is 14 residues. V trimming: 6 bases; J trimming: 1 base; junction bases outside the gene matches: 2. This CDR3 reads CASRTGGSGNTIYF. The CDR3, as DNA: TGTGCCAGCAGAACAGGGGGTTCTGGAAACACCATATATTTT.

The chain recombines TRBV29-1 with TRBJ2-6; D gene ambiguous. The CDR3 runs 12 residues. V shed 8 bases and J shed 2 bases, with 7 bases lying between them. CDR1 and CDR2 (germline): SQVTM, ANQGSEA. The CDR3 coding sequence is TGCAGCTTTGCTACTGGGGCCAACGTCCTGACTTTC. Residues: CSFATGANVLTF.

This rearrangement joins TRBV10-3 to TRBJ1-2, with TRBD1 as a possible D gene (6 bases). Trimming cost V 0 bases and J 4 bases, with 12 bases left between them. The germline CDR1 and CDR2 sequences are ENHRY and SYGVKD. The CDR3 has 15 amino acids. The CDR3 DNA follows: TGTGCCATCAGTGAGTCAAAGGGGGTTAGCTATGGCTACACCTTC. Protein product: CAISESKGVSYGYTF.

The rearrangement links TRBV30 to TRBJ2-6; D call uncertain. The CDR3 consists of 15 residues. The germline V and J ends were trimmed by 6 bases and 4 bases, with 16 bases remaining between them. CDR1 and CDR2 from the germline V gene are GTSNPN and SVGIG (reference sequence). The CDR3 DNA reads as TGTGCCTGTTGGTCTACAGCCGCGGGGGCCAACGTCCTGACTTTC. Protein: CACWSTAAGANVLTF.

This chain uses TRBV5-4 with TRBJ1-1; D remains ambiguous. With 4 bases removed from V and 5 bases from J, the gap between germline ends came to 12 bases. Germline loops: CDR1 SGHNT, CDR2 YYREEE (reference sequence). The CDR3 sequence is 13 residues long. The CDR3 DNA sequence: TGTGCCAGCAGCCCCCCGGGCACGACTGAAGCTTTCTTT. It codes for CASSPPGTTEAFF.

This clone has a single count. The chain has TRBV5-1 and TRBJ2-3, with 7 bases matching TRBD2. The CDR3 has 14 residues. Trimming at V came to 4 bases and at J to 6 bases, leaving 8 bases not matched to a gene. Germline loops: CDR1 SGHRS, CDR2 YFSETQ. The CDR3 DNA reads TGCGCCAGCAGCCCGGGACTATCGGGGGATACGCAGTATTTT. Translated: CASSPGLSGDTQYF.

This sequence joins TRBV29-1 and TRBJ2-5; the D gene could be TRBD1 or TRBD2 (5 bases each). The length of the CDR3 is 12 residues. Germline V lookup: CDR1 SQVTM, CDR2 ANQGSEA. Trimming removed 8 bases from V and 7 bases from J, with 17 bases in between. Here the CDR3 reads CSSSQGVGTQYF. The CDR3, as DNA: TGCAGCTCCAGCCAGGGAGTAGGGACCCAGTACTTC.

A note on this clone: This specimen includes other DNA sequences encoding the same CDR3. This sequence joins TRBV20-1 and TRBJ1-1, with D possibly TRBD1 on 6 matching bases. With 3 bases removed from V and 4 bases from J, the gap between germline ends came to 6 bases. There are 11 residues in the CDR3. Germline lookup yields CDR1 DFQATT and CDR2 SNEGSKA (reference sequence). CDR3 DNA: TGCAGTGCTAGCAGGGGCACTGAAGCTTTCTTT. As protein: CSASRGTEAFF.

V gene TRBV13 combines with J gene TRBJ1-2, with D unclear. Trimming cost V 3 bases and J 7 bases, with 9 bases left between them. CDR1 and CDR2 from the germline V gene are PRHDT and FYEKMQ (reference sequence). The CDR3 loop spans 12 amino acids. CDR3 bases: TGTGCCAGCAGCTTCGGACCCGTTGGCTACACCTTC. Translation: CASSFGPVGYTF.

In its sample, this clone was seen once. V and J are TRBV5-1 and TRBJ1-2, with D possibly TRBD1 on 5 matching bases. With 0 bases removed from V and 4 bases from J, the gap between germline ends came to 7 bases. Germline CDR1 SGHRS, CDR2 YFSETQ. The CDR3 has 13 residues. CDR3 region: CASSLDQGYGYTF. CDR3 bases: TGCGCCAGCAGCTTGGACCAGGGCTATGGCTACACCTTC. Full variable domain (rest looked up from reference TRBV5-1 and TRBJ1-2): KAGVTQTPRYLIKTRGQQVTLSCSPISGHRSVSWYQQTPGQGLQFLFEYFSETQRNKGNFPGRFSGRQFSNSRSEMNVSTLELGDSALYLCASSLDQGYGYTFGSGTRLTVV.

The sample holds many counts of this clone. CDR3 amino acids: CAWSVMGGFRETQYF. The DNA of the CDR3 is TGTGCCTGGAGTGTAATGGGGGGGTTTCGGGAGACCCAGTACTTC. The chain links TRBV30 to TRBJ2-5; TRBD2 matches at 7 bases. J was trimmed by 5 bases and V by 0 bases; bases with no gene match: 9. The CDR3 has 15 residues. CDR1 is GTSNPN, CDR2 SVGIG, per germline (reference sequence).

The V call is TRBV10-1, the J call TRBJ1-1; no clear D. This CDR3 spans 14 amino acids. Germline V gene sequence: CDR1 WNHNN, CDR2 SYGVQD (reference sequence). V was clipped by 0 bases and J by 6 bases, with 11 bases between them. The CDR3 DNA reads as TGCGCCAGCAGTGAGTCCCTTAGAGTCCCTGAAGCTTTCTTT. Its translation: CASSESLRVPEAFF.

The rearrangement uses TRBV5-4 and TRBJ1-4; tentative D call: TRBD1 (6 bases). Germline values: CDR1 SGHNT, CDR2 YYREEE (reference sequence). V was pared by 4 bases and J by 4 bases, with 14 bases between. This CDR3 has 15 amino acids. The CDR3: CASSPKQGDNEKLFF. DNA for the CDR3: TGTGCCAGCAGCCCCAAACAGGGAGATAATGAAAAACTGTTTTTT.

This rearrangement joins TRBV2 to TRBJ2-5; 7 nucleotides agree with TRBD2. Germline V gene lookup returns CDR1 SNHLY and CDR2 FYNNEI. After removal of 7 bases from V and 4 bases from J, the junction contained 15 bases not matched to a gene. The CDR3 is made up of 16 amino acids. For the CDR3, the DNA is TGTGCCAGCAACAACGTGGCGGGGGAACTAGGAGAGACCCAGTACTTC. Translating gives CASNNVAGELGETQYF.

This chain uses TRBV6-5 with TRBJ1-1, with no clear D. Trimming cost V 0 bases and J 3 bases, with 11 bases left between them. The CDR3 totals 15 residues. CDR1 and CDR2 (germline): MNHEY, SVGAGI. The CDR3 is CASSYSRTLDTEAFF. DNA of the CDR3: TGTGCCAGCAGTTACTCGAGGACTCTTGACACTGAAGCTTTCTTT.

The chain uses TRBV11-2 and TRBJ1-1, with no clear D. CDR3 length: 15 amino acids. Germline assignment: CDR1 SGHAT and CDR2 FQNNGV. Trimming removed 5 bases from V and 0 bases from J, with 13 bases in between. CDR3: CASSPATWMNTEAFF. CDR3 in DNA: TGTGCCAGCAGCCCTGCGACATGGATGAACACTGAAGCTTTCTTT.

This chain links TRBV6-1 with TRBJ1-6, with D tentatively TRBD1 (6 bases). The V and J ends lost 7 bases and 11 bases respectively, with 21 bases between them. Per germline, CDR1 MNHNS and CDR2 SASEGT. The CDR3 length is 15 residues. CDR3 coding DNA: TGTGCCAGCAACGACCCGGGGGGGCGTACAACACCCCTCCACTTT. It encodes CASNDPGGRTTPLHF.

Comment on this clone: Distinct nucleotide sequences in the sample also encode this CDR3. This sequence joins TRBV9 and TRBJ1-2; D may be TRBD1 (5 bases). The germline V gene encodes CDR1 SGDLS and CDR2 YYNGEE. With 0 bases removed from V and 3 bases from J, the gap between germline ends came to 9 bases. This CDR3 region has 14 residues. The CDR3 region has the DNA TGTGCCAGCAGCGTAGGGCAGGGAGACTATGGCTACACCTTC. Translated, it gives CASSVGQGDYGYTF.

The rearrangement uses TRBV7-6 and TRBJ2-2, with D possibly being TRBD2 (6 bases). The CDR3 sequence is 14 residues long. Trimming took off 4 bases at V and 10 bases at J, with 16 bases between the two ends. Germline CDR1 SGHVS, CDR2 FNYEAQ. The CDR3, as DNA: TGTGCCAGCAGCTCGTTAGGAGGGTTTACGGAGCTGTTTTTT. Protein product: CASSSLGGFTELFF.

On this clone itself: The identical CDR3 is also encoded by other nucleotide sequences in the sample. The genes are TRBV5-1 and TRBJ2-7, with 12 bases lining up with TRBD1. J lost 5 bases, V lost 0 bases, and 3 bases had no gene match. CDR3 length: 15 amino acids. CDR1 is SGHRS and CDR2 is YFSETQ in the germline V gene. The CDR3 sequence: CASSLEGQGAHEQYF. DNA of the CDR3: TGCGCCAGCAGCTTGGAGGGACAGGGGGCCCACGAGCAGTACTTC. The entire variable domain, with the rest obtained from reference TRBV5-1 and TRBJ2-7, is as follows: KAGVTQTPRYLIKTRGQQVTLSCSPISGHRSVSWYQQTPGQGLQFLFEYFSETQRNKGNFPGRFSGRQFSNSRSEMNVSTLELGDSALYLCASSLEGQGAHEQYFGPGTRLTVT.

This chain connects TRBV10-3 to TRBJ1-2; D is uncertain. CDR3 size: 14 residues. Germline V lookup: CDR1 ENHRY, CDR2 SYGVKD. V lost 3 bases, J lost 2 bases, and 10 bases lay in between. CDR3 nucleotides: TGTGCCATCAGTGATTTCGGGTACAACTATGGCTACACCTTC. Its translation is CAISDFGYNYGYTF.